Listed below are T cell receptor beta chains from one sample, sequenced in a study of cytomegalovirus exposure and HLA in healthy donors. Generated by immunoSEQ multiplex PCR, the TCRdb table keeps only in-frame clones and is missing some. The sample includes 200,000 or so clones, over 65% of them seen just once. Sequenced sample: PBMCs. The receptors derive from a man aged 35 to 55 in good health and CMV-seronegative. Each CDR3 is given with its conserved first and last residue. A D gene is named only where the DNA matches it firmly. Clone size, where shown, is once, few, many, or a class for clones that have expanded.

>once|TRBV11-3|TRBJ2-1|NA
CASSFEGGHNEQFF
TGTGCCAGCAGCTTCGAGGGAGGACACAATGAGCAGTTCTTC
>NA|TRBV28|TRBJ1-5|TRBD1
CASSGGQGYQPQHF
TGTGCCAGCAGCGGGGGACAGGGGTATCAGCCCCAGCATTTT
>NA|TRBV7-9|TRBJ2-7|TRBD1
CASDVGQGIDEQYF
TGTGCCAGCGATGTGGGACAGGGGATTGACGAGCAGTACTTC
>NA|TRBV19|TRBJ2-3|TRBD1
CASSWTGGGTDTQYF
TGTGCCAGTAGTTGGACAGGGGGCGGCACAGATACGCAGTATTTT
>few|TRBV11-3|TRBJ2-5|TRBD1
CASSFGSGTGKSETQYF
TGTGCCAGCAGCTTTGGTTCCGGGACAGGGAAAAGTGAGACCCAGTACTTC
>NA|TRBV7-3|TRBJ2-3|TRBD2
CASSLTEPAGPSDTQYF
TGTGCCAGCAGCTTAACGGAGCCAGCGGGACCCTCAGATACGCAGTATTTT
>NA|TRBV11-3|TRBJ1-1|NA
CASSLSGNTEAFF
TGTGCCAGCAGCTTATCGGGGAACACTGAAGCTTTCTTT
>NA|TRBV5-6|TRBJ2-5|TRBD1
CASSLRGRGETQYF
TGTGCCAGCAGCTTGAGGGGCAGGGGGGAGACCCAGTACTTC
>NA|TRBV4-2|TRBJ2-7|TRBD2
CASSQGTSGPGKQYF
TGTGCCAGCAGCCAAGGGACTAGCGGGCCGGGCAAGCAGTACTTC
>NA|TRBV9|TRBJ2-7|NA
CASGGGFYEQYF
TGTGCCAGCGGTGGGGGGTTCTACGAGCAGTACTTC
>NA|TRBV5-4|TRBJ1-1|NA
CASSLGRGNTEAFF
TGTGCCAGCAGCTTGGGGCGGGGGAACACTGAAGCTTTCTTT
>NA|TRBV2|TRBJ2-1|TRBD2
CASSLLAAEQFF
TGTGCCAGCAGTTTGCTAGCGGCAGAGCAGTTCTTC
>few|TRBV4-1|TRBJ2-1|TRBD2
CASSQDTSGRAWVQFF
TGCGCCAGCAGCCAGGATACTAGCGGGAGGGCCTGGGTGCAGTTCTTC
>NA|TRBV19|TRBJ1-2|NA
CASRNTPQGGGYTF
TGTGCCAGTAGAAACACCCCGCAAGGGGGTGGCTACACCTTC
>once|TRBV28|TRBJ1-5|NA
CASSLMGLKHF
TGTGCCAGCAGTTTAATGGGACTTAAGCATTTT
>NA|TRBV5-1|TRBJ2-5|NA
CASSKGPTGREETQYF
TGCGCCAGCAGCAAGGGGCCTACAGGGCGTGAAGAGACCCAGTACTTC
>NA|TRBV18|TRBJ2-2|NA
CASYHSDTGELFF
TGTGCCAGCTACCATTCAGACACCGGGGAGCTGTTTTTT
>NA|TRBV7-2|TRBJ2-1|NA
CASSSPRQEMSLYNEQFF
TGTGCCAGCAGCTCGCCTAGACAGGAAATGAGCCTGTACAATGAGCAGTTCTTC